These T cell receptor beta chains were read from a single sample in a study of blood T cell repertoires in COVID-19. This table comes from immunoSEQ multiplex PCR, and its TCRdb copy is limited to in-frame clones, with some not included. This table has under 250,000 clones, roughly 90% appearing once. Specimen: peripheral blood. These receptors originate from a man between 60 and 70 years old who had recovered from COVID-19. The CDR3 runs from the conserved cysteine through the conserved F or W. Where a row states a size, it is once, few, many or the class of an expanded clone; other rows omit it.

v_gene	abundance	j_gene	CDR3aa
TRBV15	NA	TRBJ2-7	CATSRDLLYEQYF
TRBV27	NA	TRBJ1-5	CASSQGQGFSNQPQHF
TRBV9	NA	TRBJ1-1	CASSADRGDAFF
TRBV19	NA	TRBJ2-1	CASTSRTGVIYNEQFF
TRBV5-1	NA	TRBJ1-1	CASSRTTGAATEAFF
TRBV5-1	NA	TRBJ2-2	CASSLDGFGGELFF
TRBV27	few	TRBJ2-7	CASMLSGGYEQYF
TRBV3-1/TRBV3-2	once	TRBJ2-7	CASSSAYEQYF
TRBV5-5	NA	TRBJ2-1	CASSLGGLTYNEQFF
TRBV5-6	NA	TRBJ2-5	CASSLGAQETQYF
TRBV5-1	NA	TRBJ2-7	CASSRTWTGTTYEQYF
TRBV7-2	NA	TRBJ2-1	CASSLGPGGGYNEQFF
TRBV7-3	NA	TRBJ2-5	CASSLISEETQYF
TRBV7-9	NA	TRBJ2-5	CASSLDGRQLGFQETQYF
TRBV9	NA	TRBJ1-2	CASSIGQGAYYGYTF
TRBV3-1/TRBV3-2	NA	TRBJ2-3	CASSIRGYPDTQYF
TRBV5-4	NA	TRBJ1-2	CASIGPRGSANYGYTF
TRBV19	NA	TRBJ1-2	CASTPGTVVYGYTF
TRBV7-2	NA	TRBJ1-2	CASSLEFYPQHHGYTF
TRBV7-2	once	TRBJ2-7	CASSLGGTGGYEQYF
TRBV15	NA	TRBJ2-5	CATSKDGGRGGETQYF
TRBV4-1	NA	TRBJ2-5	CASSPTGDRETQYF
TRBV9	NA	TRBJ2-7	CASSPGTVKNEQYF
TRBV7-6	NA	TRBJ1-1	CASSLSSWAGTEAFF
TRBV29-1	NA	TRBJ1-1	CSVGTGLTEAFF